The sequence of this TCR beta chain was determined in a study of blood T cell repertoires in COVID-19. Authors' methods: Estimated nucleated cell counts came from reference gene primer amplification. The method was immunoSEQ multiplex PCR; TCRdb's version includes in-frame clones alone and lacks a portion of them. Clone size and the V and J calls come from that table; the DNA yielded D and trimming. The data hold about 160,000 clones, with 80% to 90% observed a single time. Sequencing was performed on peripheral blood. The receptor comes from a woman aged 50 to 60 with COVID-19, enrolled during active disease.

CDR3 residues: CASTFQSPGGPAFF. In DNA form, the CDR3 reads TGTGCCAGCACCTTTCAATCCCCAGGGGGGCCAGCTTTCTTT. The gene calls are TRBV6-6 and TRBJ1-1; 7 positions agree with TRBD1. The CDR3 spans 14 residues. Germline V lookup: CDR1 MNHNY, CDR2 SVGAGI (reference sequence). Trimming removed 7 bases from V and 10 bases from J; junction bases left unmatched: 15.